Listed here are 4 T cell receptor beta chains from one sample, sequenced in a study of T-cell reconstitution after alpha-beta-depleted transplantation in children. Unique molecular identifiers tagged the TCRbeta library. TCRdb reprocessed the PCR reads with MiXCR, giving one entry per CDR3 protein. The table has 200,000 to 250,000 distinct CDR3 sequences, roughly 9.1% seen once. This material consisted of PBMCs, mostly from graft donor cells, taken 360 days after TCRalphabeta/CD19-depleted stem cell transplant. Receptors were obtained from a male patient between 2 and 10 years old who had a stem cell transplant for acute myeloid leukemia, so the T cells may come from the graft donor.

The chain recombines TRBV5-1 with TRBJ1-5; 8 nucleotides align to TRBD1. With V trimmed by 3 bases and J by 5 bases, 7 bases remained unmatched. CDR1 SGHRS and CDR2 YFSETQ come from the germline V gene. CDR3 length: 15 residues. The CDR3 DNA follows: TGCGCCAGCAGCTCTGGACAGGGCGAACATCAGCCCCAGCATTTT. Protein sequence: CASSSGQGEHQPQHF.

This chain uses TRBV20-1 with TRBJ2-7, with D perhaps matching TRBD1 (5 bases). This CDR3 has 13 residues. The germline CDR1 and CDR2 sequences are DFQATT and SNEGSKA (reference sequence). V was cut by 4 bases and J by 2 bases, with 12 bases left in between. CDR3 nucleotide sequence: TGCAGTGCTACCAGGGTGATTGCCTACGAGCAGTACTTC. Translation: CSATRVIAYEQYF.

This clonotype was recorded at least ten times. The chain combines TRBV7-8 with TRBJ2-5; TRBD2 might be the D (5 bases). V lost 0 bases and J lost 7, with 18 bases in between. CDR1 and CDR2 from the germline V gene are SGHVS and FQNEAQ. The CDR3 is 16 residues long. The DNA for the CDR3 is TGTGCCAGCAGCTTAGCGCCCCTAGGCGGGCCGGGGACCCAGTACTTC. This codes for CASSLAPLGGPGTQYF.

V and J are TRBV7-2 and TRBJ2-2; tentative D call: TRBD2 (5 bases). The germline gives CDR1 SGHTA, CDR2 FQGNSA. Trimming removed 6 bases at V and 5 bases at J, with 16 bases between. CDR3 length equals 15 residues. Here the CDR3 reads CASSLHVGVTGELFF. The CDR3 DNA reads TGTGCCAGCAGTTTACATGTCGGGGTAACCGGGGAGCTGTTTTTT.